This TCR beta chain originates from a study of blood T cell repertoires in COVID-19. Study at large: Nucleic acid was either cDNA or gDNA, and it came from T cells, B-cell-depleted T cells, or PBMCs.

Clones were sequenced by immunoSEQ multiplex PCR, and TCRdb holds only the in-frame ones, with some missing. Found here are some 180,000 clones, around 89% of them singletons; the top ten hold roughly 0.56%. This clone has only a few counts. Sequencing was carried out using peripheral blood. The sequence was collected from a man aged 50 or older with acute or convalescent COVID-19.

The chain's CDR3 is CASSSKAPNDGYTF. The CDR3 DNA sequence: TGTGCCAGCAGCTCTAAAGCCCCCAACGATGGCTACACCTTC. This chain connects TRBV7-9 to TRBJ1-2; D ambiguous. Germline V gene lookup returns CDR1 SEHNR and CDR2 FQNEAQ (reference sequence). The V and J ends lost 4 bases and 6 bases respectively, with 15 bases between them. This CDR3 has 14 amino acids.